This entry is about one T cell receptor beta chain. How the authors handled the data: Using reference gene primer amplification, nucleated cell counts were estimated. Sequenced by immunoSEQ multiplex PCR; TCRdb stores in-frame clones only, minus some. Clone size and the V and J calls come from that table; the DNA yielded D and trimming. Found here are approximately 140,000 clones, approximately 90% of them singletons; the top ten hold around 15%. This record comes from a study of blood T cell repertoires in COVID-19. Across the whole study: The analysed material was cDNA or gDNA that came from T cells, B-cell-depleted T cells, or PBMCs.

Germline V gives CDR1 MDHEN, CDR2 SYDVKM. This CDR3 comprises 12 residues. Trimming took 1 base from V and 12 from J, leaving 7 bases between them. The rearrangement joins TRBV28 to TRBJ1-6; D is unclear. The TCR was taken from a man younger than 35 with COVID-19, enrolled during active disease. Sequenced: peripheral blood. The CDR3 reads CASSLYHGPLHF. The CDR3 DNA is TGTGCCAGCAGTTTATATCACGGACCCCTCCACTTT.